Listed below are T cell receptor beta chains from one sample, sequenced in a study of shared clonotypes between healthy human individuals. Clones were read by immunoSEQ multiplex PCR, and TCRdb kept only the in-frame ones, dropping some. The sample has around 95,000 clones; roughly two thirds are singletons. Sequencing was done on a sample of memory CD8+ T cells sorted from blood. These receptors all come from a man under 40 in good health. Each CDR3 is given with its conserved first and last residue. Each record gives: CDR3 DNA, CDR3 protein, V gene, clone size, J gene, D gene. A D gene is named only where the DNA matches it firmly. Rows give clone size only sometimes, using once, few, many, or a class for an expanded clone.

TGTGCCAGCAGCCCCACCGGGACAGGACTAATCTATGGCTACACCTTC	CASSPTGTGLIYGYTF	TRBV2	-	TRBJ1-2	TRBD1
TGTGCCGGGACTAGCGGGAGGCCACGGGGGGCGCAGTATTTT	CAGTSGRPRGAQYF	TRBV2	-	TRBJ2-3	TRBD2
TGTGCCAGCAGCGCGAGTTGGAGCGGCACAGATACGCAGTATTTT	CASSASWSGTDTQYF	TRBV9	-	TRBJ2-3	-
TGTGCCAGCAGCGGACAGGTTCCCAGTCAGCCCCAGCATTTT	CASSGQVPSQPQHF	TRBV6-1	few	TRBJ1-5	TRBD1
TGTGCCAGCAGTTCTTTCCCACCCGGGACTTCGAACACCGGGGAGCTGTTTTTT	CASSSFPPGTSNTGELFF	TRBV27	-	TRBJ2-2	-
TGTGCCAGCAGTTTATCCGGGACCATCTATGGCTACACCTTC	CASSLSGTIYGYTF	TRBV28	-	TRBJ1-2	-
TGTGCCATCAGTACCACAGGGTTCAACACTGAAGCTTTCTTT	CAISTTGFNTEAFF	TRBV10-3	-	TRBJ1-1	-
TGTGCCAGCAGTTATCGGTGGGACAGGGGTTACAATGAGCAGTTCTTC	CASSYRWDRGYNEQFF	TRBV28	-	TRBJ2-1	TRBD1
TGTGCCAGCAGCTTCCTCGCGGATCAGCCCCAGCATTTT	CASSFLADQPQHF	TRBV7-9	-	TRBJ1-5	-
TGTGCCAGCAGTTTATGGACAGGCGGCGAGCAGTACTTC	CASSLWTGGEQYF	TRBV27	-	TRBJ2-7	TRBD1
TGTGCCAGCAGTCCCAGACAGGGGGGGCGGCAGCCCCAGCATTTT	CASSPRQGGRQPQHF	TRBV27	-	TRBJ1-5	TRBD1
TGTGCCAGCAGTAGAAACCAGGGCTTAGGGGAGACCCAGTACTTC	CASSRNQGLGETQYF	TRBV27	-	TRBJ2-5	-
TGTGCCAGCAGTTACGGCAGGGGGAGGAATGAAAAACTGTTTTTT	CASSYGRGRNEKLFF	TRBV6-6	-	TRBJ1-4	TRBD1
TGCGCCAGCAGCCCAGGACTAGCGGGAGCTAATGAGCAGTTCTTC	CASSPGLAGANEQFF	TRBV4-3	-	TRBJ2-1	TRBD2
TGTGCCAGCAACCCCACGACGTACAGGGCTGTTTATAACTATGGCTACACCTTC	CASNPTTYRAVYNYGYTF	TRBV27	-	TRBJ1-2	-
TGTGCCAGCAGGTTACCTCAAGGACCTACCACCTTC	CASRLPQGPTTF	TRBV28	many	TRBJ1-2	-
TGTGCCAGCAGAACCGGGACAACCATCTACGAGCAGTACTTC	CASRTGTTIYEQYF	TRBV6-8	-	TRBJ2-7	-
TGTGCCAGCAGCCTTAGGACAGGGCGAGACAATGAGCAGTTCTTC	CASSLRTGRDNEQFF	TRBV7-9	many	TRBJ2-1	TRBD1
TGCAGCGTTCGAACGGGACAGTTTAACTATGGCTACACCTTC	CSVRTGQFNYGYTF	TRBV29-1	-	TRBJ1-2	TRBD1
TGTGCCAGCAGCCGTCCCCGGGACGGAGACAGCACAGATACGCAGTATTTT	CASSRPRDGDSTDTQYF	TRBV7-9	-	TRBJ2-3	-
TGTGCCAGCAGTTTATTACTAGCGGGCAGCACAGATACGCAGTATTTT	CASSLLLAGSTDTQYF	TRBV27	-	TRBJ2-3	TRBD2
TGTGCCAGCAGCATTGCCACAGGGACGAACACTGAAGCTTTCTTT	CASSIATGTNTEAFF	TRBV5-5	-	TRBJ1-1	-
TGCGCCAGCAGCCCCTGGGGGGTCACCTACGAGCAGTACTTC	CASSPWGVTYEQYF	TRBV5-1	-	TRBJ2-7	-
TGTGCCAGCAGCTTAGACCCCGGGAGGGTCCTGGGGGAGACCCAGTACTTC	CASSLDPGRVLGETQYF	TRBV7-2	-	TRBJ2-5	TRBD2
TGTGCCAGCAGTTACTTACGGGGGGTACCGTACTTC	CASSYLRGVPYF	TRBV6-5	once	TRBJ2-7	TRBD2
TGCGCCAGCAGGACAGGGTTCATGGGATACAATGAGCAGTTCTTC	CASRTGFMGYNEQFF	TRBV5-1	-	TRBJ2-1	TRBD1
TGTGCCAGCAGTTCCCCCGGGACAGGGGGTACGACTGGAAACACCATATATTTT	CASSSPGTGGTTGNTIYF	TRBV28	-	TRBJ1-3	TRBD1
TGTGCCAGCAGTGTTTACCAGGGGGCGAGCTACGAGCAGTACTTC	CASSVYQGASYEQYF	TRBV6-5	-	TRBJ2-7	TRBD1
TGTGCCAGCATTTCATCGGGTTCCGGGCCTGATCAGCCCCAGCATTTT	CASISSGSGPDQPQHF	TRBV28	-	TRBJ1-5	-
TGTGCCAGCAGCTTAGAGAGACAGGGGGTCTATTTATTT	CASSLERQGVYLF	TRBV7-2	-	TRBJ2-3	TRBD1
TGTGCCAGCAGCACAGGGGTCGAGCAGTACTTC	CASSTGVEQYF	TRBV6-5	-	TRBJ2-7	TRBD1
TGTGCCAGCATCGGACAGGGGGAAGAGACCCAGTACTTC	CASIGQGEETQYF	TRBV2	-	TRBJ2-5	TRBD1
TGCGCCAGCAGTGGGTCTAGCGGGACCCTTGAGCAGTTCTTC	CASSGSSGTLEQFF	TRBV5-1	-	TRBJ2-1	TRBD2
TGTGCCAGCAGTTATTGGGGGGCCTACGAGCAGTACTTC	CASSYWGAYEQYF	TRBV6-5	-	TRBJ2-7	-
TGTGCCAGCAGTTTATCTGAGGTTTCCACCTTC	CASSLSEVSTF	TRBV28	-	TRBJ1-2	-
TGTGCCAGTAGTATGCGACTAGCGGGAGGCGAGCAGTACTTC	CASSMRLAGGEQYF	TRBV19	-	TRBJ2-7	TRBD2
TGCGCCAGCAGCTTGGAGGGACTAGCGGGAGGGCCAGATACGCAGTATTTT	CASSLEGLAGGPDTQYF	TRBV5-1	-	TRBJ2-3	TRBD2
TGTGCCAGCAGTTTATGGGGTGGGGGGCACTACGAGCAGTACTTC	CASSLWGGGHYEQYF	TRBV28	-	TRBJ2-7	-
TGCACCAGCAGCCTTTCTCACCGTGGGGGCAAAGAGACCCAGTACTTC	CTSSLSHRGGKETQYF	TRBV1	-	TRBJ2-5	-
TGTGCCAGCAGTGACGAGAGCTACGAGCAGTACTTC	CASSDESYEQYF	TRBV25-1	few	TRBJ2-7	-
TGTGCCAGCAGTGAAGAACTAGCGGGAGTAAATGAGCAGTTCTTC	CASSEELAGVNEQFF	TRBV6-1	-	TRBJ2-1	TRBD2
TGCAGCGTTGAAACCCCTAACTCCTACAATGAGCAGTTCTTC	CSVETPNSYNEQFF	TRBV29-1	-	TRBJ2-1	-